Sequencing of this TCR beta chain was carried out in a study of regulatory T cells in long-lasting Graves disease. Regarding the study as a whole: Samples came from peripheral blood alone, without thyroid tissue. Fewer public clonotypes were shared by new patients (around 1,000) than by persistent patients (about 2,700). Lower TCR diversity was seen in persistent Graves' patients than in newly diagnosed ones.

The V gene's germline CDR1 is DFQATT and CDR2 SNEGSKA (reference sequence). V shed 2 bases, J shed 0 bases, and the junction held 9 bases outside the gene matches. This CDR3 contains 17 residues. Researchers made TCR beta libraries by using iRepertoire HTBI primers and running Arm-PCR on CDR3 regions. Using its own MiXCR run on the multiplex PCR reads, TCRdb lists one record per CDR3 protein. The data show a few hundred thousand distinct CDR3 sequences, about 16% seen once. Time point in this sample: newly diagnosed GD, antithyroid drugs for less than 3 months. After RNA was extracted from PBMCs, the TCR library was made from it. This clonotype was observed many times. Its specificity is not known.

The sequence was obtained from a female donor with Graves disease. J is TRBJ2-2 and V is TRBV20-1, with TRBD2 matching over 7 bases. Sequenced material: peripheral blood mononuclear cells (PBMCs), taken at new diagnosis, from a patient treated with antithyroid drugs. The CDR3 coding sequence is TGCAGTGCTAGAAACCCTCTAGCGGAGGCGAACACCGGGGAGCTGTTTTTT. Protein sequence: CSARNPLAEANTGELFF.